The present T cell receptor beta chain was sequenced within a study of CD8+CD57+ T cells in acquired aplastic anemia. A note on this clonotype: An end of the junction does not agree with germline; a read error may underlie this.

In germline, CDR1 is LGHNA, CDR2 YNFKEQ. The CDR3 spans 17 residues. Profiles of TCR beta VDJ and CDR3 were generated from a genomic DNA template. Via MiXCR, TCRdb re-called the reads, giving one row per CDR3 protein. The table shows over 100,000 distinct CDR3 sequences, with around two fifths occurring only once. The source of this sequence is a human donor in good health, serving as a control. Material for sequencing was sorted CD4+, CD8+, or CD8+CD57+ T cells (not recorded which) from PBMCs. V is TRBV4-2 and J is TRBJ1-1, with 7 nucleotides matching TRBD1. For the CDR3, the DNA is TGTGCCCGCAGCCCGAACCTCGGACAGGTACTACCTACTGAAGCTTTCTTT. Translating gives CARSPNLGQVLPTEAFF.